Presented here are 26 T cell receptor beta chains from one specimen sequenced in a study of cytomegalovirus exposure and HLA in healthy donors. The PCR contained 60 Vbeta and 13 Jbeta primers. Method: immunoSEQ multiplex PCR; TCRdb's copy keeps in-frame clones and lacks some. The sample contains around 200,000 clones, roughly 78% of which appear only once. Sequenced: PBMCs. The origin of the receptors is a boy aged 5 to 17 in good health and CMV-seronegative.

The chain joins TRBV20-1 to TRBJ2-7, with unresolved D. Germline V gives CDR1 DFQATT, CDR2 SNEGSKA (reference sequence). This CDR3 is 11 amino acids long. The V end was cut by 3 bases, the J end by 4 bases, with 7 bases between. DNA of the CDR3: TGCAGTGCTAGGAGTCGGTACGAGCAGTACTTC. It yields the protein CSARSRYEQYF.

This chain joins TRBV5-1 and TRBJ1-6; 9 bases are shared with TRBD1. V shed 2 bases and J 8 bases; nucleotides not matched to a gene: 5. In germline, CDR1 is SGHRS, CDR2 YFSETQ. The CDR3 runs 15 residues. The CDR3 DNA is TGCGCCAGCAGCTTAGGGGACAGGGCTTATTCACCCCTCCACTTT. Its translation is CASSLGDRAYSPLHF.

This chain links TRBV7-3 with TRBJ1-3; 10 nucleotides align to TRBD1. CDR1 is SGHTA and CDR2 is FQGTGA in the germline V gene. The V segment lost 1 base and the J segment 4 bases; nucleotides outside the gene matches: 10. The CDR3 contains 18 residues. The CDR3 here is CASSLNQPGTGEGNTIYF. The CDR3 DNA reads TGTGCCAGCAGCTTAAATCAGCCAGGGACAGGGGAAGGAAACACCATATATTTT.

The chain couples TRBV4-1 to TRBJ2-7; 10 bases align to TRBD1. The V gene's germline CDR1 is MGHRA and CDR2 YSYEKL. Trimming cost V 3 bases and J 3 bases; bases outside gene matches: 5. The CDR3 sequence is 15 residues long. The CDR3 nucleotides are TGCGCCAGCAGCCACATCCGGGACAGGGGCTACGAGCAGTACTTC. Translating it yields CASSHIRDRGYEQYF.

The rearrangement joins TRBV2 to TRBJ2-2, with a tentative D call TRBD1 (5 bases). V shed 0 bases and J shed 4 bases, with 15 bases lying between them. Germline CDR1 reads SNHLY; CDR2 reads FYNNEI. The CDR3 spans 17 residues. CDR3 in DNA: TGTGCCAGCAGTGAAGCGCAGGGATTAACCTCCACCGGGGAGCTGTTTTTT. Protein: CASSEAQGLTSTGELFF. Full variable domain (missing parts from reference TRBV2 and TRBJ2-2): EPEVTQTPSHQVTQMGQEVILRCVPISNHLYFYWYRQILGQKVEFLVSFYNNEISEKSEIFDDQFSVERPDGSNFTLKIRSTKLEDSAMYFCASSEAQGLTSTGELFFGEGSRLTVL.

V gene TRBV9 combines with J gene TRBJ1-2; no clear D gene. V was pared by 0 bases and J by 2 bases, with 8 bases between. The germline V gene has CDR1 SGDLS and CDR2 YYNGEE. This CDR3 region has 14 residues. CDR3 DNA sequence: TGTGCCAGCAGCGTAGGCGGGGAAAACTATGGCTACACCTTC. It specifies CASSVGGENYGYTF.

The chain couples TRBV7-3 to TRBJ2-2; 8 bases fit TRBD2. The CDR3 has 16 amino acids. Germline V lookup: CDR1 SGHTA, CDR2 FQGTGA. V lost 3 bases and J lost 3; bases outside the gene matches: 6. The CDR3 DNA is TGTGCCAGCAGCTTTCGGCGGGGGGCAGACACCGGGGAGCTGTTTTTT. It is translated as CASSFRRGADTGELFF.

Notes on this clone: In the same sample, other DNA sequences code for this CDR3. The V gene is TRBV6-5, the J gene TRBJ1-1, with D perhaps TRBD1 (5 bases). There are 13 residues in the CDR3. Trimming stripped 3 bases from V and 4 bases from J, with 9 bases between. The germline gives CDR1 MNHEY, CDR2 SVGAGI. CDR3 region: CASSYGRGTEAFF. The CDR3 DNA sequence: TGTGCCAGCAGTTATGGAAGGGGCACTGAAGCTTTCTTT.

The chain recombines TRBV5-4 with TRBJ2-7; 9 bases align to TRBD1. The CDR3 totals 15 residues. V lost 3 bases to trimming and J lost 6 bases; unmatched junction nucleotides: 10. CDR1 is SGHNT and CDR2 is YYREEE in the germline V gene (reference sequence). The CDR3 sequence is CASSSAGTGFSEQYF. CDR3 coding DNA: TGTGCCAGCAGCTCGGCCGGGACAGGGTTCTCCGAGCAGTACTTC.

V gene TRBV7-6 combines with J gene TRBJ1-5, with 11 bases that match TRBD1. CDR1 SGHVS and CDR2 FNYEAQ come from the germline V gene. Trimming at V came to 5 bases and at J to 6 bases, leaving 9 bases not matched to a gene. The CDR3 is made up of 16 amino acids. The CDR3 loop reads CASSPGTGGGGQPQHF. In DNA, the CDR3 is TGTGCCAGCAGCCCGGGGACAGGGGGAGGGGGTCAGCCCCAGCATTTT.

This clone was observed once. The gene calls are TRBV5-1 and TRBJ2-3; 7 bases match TRBD2. This CDR3 region has 15 residues. Germline assignment: CDR1 SGHRS and CDR2 YFSETQ. J was trimmed by 4 bases and V by 3 bases; bases with no gene match: 8. The CDR3 loop reads CASSSEGGSADTQYF. The CDR3 bases are TGCGCCAGCAGCTCGGAGGGCGGGAGTGCAGATACGCAGTATTTT.

This clone was seen a handful of times. This chain uses TRBV5-4 with TRBJ1-2, with D perhaps TRBD1 (6 bases). V was trimmed by 5 bases and J by 3 bases, leaving 14 bases between them. Germline V gene lookup returns CDR1 SGHNT and CDR2 YYREEE (reference sequence). The CDR3 totals 14 residues. The CDR3 protein is CASSERGPHYGYTF. The DNA of the CDR3 is TGTGCCAGCAGTGAGCGGGGGCCTCACTATGGCTACACCTTC.

The chain carries TRBV19 and TRBJ1-2, with no clear D. CDR1 LNHDA and CDR2 SQIVND come from the germline V gene (reference sequence). The CDR3 is 13 residues long. V dropped 7 bases and J dropped 6 bases, with 15 bases sitting between them. The CDR3 DNA follows: TGTGCCAGTACCTCGGCCGGGTACCATGGCTACACCTTC. Residues: CASTSAGYHGYTF.

The chain joins TRBV27 to TRBJ2-2; 8 bases agree with TRBD1. The junction had 2 bases not matched to a gene; V was cut back by 4 bases and J by 4 bases. From germline, CDR1 is MNHEY and CDR2 SMNVEV (reference sequence). This CDR3 contains 14 residues. The CDR3, as DNA: TGTGCCAGCAGTTGGACAGGGAGCACCGGGGAGCTGTTTTTT. Translating it yields CASSWTGSTGELFF.

The V gene is TRBV19, the J gene TRBJ1-5, with 10 bases that match TRBD1. Per germline, CDR1 LNHDA and CDR2 SQIVND (reference sequence). The V gene end was trimmed by 3 bases and the J gene end by 5 bases; junction bases not matched to a gene: 22. CDR3 size: 21 residues. DNA of the CDR3: TGTGCCAGTAGTATTGGCGACAGGGGGCGAGGGGGATACCCTTTAGATCAGCCCCAGCATTTT. It translates to CASSIGDRGRGGYPLDQPQHF. Complete variable domain (other parts from reference TRBV19 and TRBJ1-5): DGGITQSPKYLFRKEGQNVTLSCEQNLNHDAMYWYRQDPGQGLRLIYYSQIVNDFQKGDIAEGYSVSREKKESFPLTVTSAQKNPTAFYLCASSIGDRGRGGYPLDQPQHFGDGTRLSIL.

CDR3 residues: CASSFLAGGEQFF. The CDR3 region has the DNA TGCGCCAGCAGCTTCCTAGCGGGGGGAGAGCAGTTCTTC. The chain couples TRBV5-1 to TRBJ2-1, with 11 positions matching TRBD2. The CDR3 is 13 amino acids. Germline trimming cut 2 bases from V and 10 bases from J; bases unmatched to any gene: 2. Germline V gene data show CDR1 as SGHRS and CDR2 as YFSETQ.

The chain combines TRBV6-5 with TRBJ2-1; 9 bases fit TRBD2. Losses at the gene ends were 1 base for V and 7 bases for J; bases not matched to a gene: 5. The V gene's germline CDR1 is MNHEY and CDR2 SVGAGI. The CDR3 totals 15 residues. The CDR3 reads CASSYLAGVMNEQFF. For the CDR3, the DNA is TGTGCCAGCAGTTACTTAGCGGGAGTTATGAATGAGCAGTTCTTC.

The genes are TRBV4-1 and TRBJ2-5; TRBD2 aligns across 13 bases. Germline CDR1 is MGHRA and CDR2 is YSYEKL. The CDR3 extends over 18 amino acids. V trimming: 3 bases; J trimming: 5 bases; junction bases outside the gene matches: 12. CDR3 region: CASSQAGLAGVGGETQYF. As DNA, the CDR3 is TGCGCCAGCAGCCAGGCAGGACTAGCGGGAGTAGGAGGGGAGACCCAGTACTTC.

This rearrangement joins TRBV11-1 to TRBJ2-7; 8 nucleotides agree with TRBD2. The CDR3 length is 16 residues. Germline CDR1 and CDR2: SGHAT and FQDESV (reference sequence). The V segment lost 4 bases and the J segment 0 bases; nucleotides outside the gene matches: 8. The CDR3 sequence is CASSWRGGLSSYEQYF. The CDR3, as DNA: TGTGCCAGCAGCTGGCGCGGGGGGCTGAGCTCCTACGAGCAGTACTTC.

The rearrangement joins TRBV7-6 to TRBJ2-1; D might be TRBD1 (6 bases). Germline V gene lookup returns CDR1 SGHVS and CDR2 FNYEAQ. There are 13 residues in the CDR3. The ends were cut back, 6 bases at V and 6 bases at J, with 12 bases in the middle. CDR3 nucleotides: TGTGCCAGCAGTCTCCTCAGGGGCAATGAGCAGTTCTTC. It is translated as CASSLLRGNEQFF.

The gene calls are TRBV18 and TRBJ2-6, with a tentative D call TRBD1 (7 bases). The CDR3 is 18 amino acids. Germline V gene sequence: CDR1 KGHSH, CDR2 LQKENI. Trimming cost V 3 bases and J 2 bases, with 17 bases left between them. The CDR3 reads CASSPYQGGRAGANVLTF. The CDR3 coding sequence is TGTGCCAGCTCACCCTATCAGGGGGGAAGGGCTGGGGCCAACGTCCTGACTTTC.

The chain employs TRBV4-1 and TRBJ1-2; no reliable D call. CDR3 size: 14 residues. V lost 0 bases and J 8 bases, leaving 13 bases between the germline ends. The V gene's germline CDR1 is MGHRA and CDR2 YSYEKL. CDR3 residues: CASSQDRGVGGYTF. Written as DNA, the CDR3 is TGCGCCAGCAGCCAAGATCGGGGAGTAGGAGGCTACACCTTC.

This chain joins TRBV9 and TRBJ1-2; TRBD1 matches 7 bases. Germline CDR1 reads SGDLS; CDR2 reads YYNGEE. V lost 2 bases and J lost 0; bases outside the gene matches: 4. The CDR3 is 15 residues long. This CDR3 is CASSVSRGANYGYTF. The CDR3 region has the DNA TGTGCCAGCAGCGTCTCCAGGGGGGCTAACTATGGCTACACCTTC.

V usage is TRBV27 and J usage is TRBJ1-1; D remains unclear. This CDR3 is built from 15 residues. Germline CDR1 and CDR2: MNHEY and SMNVEV (reference sequence). V was pared by 5 bases and J by 5 bases, with 18 bases between. The CDR3 reads CASSPWPRERTEAFF. The CDR3 DNA is TGTGCCAGCAGTCCCTGGCCAAGGGAGAGGACTGAAGCTTTCTTT.

The chain couples TRBV4-3 to TRBJ2-2, with 9 bases identical to TRBD2. The germline gives CDR1 LGHNA, CDR2 YSLEER. J was trimmed by 1 base and V by 6 bases; bases with no gene match: 6. There are 16 residues in the CDR3. The CDR3 loop is CASRMREGVNTGELFF. For the CDR3, the DNA is TGCGCCAGCAGAATGCGGGAGGGGGTGAACACCGGGGAGCTGTTTTTT.

The chain joins TRBV4-1 to TRBJ1-1; D perhaps matches TRBD1 (5 bases). Trimming removed 2 bases at V and 8 bases at J, with 18 bases between. Germline values: CDR1 MGHRA, CDR2 YSYEKL. The CDR3 has 15 residues. CDR3: CASSQIFGGLSEAFF. DNA for the CDR3: TGCGCCAGCAGCCAAATATTCGGGGGGTTATCGGAAGCTTTCTTT.